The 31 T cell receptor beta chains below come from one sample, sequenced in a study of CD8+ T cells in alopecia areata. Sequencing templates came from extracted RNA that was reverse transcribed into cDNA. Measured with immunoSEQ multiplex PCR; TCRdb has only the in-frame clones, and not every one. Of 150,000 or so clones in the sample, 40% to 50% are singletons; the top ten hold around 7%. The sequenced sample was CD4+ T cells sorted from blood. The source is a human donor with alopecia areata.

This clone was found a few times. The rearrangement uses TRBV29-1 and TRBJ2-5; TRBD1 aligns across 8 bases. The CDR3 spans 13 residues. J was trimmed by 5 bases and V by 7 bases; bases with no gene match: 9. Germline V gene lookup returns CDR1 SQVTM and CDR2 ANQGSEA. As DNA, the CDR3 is TGCAGCGCAGGGGACAGGAGGTTGGAGACCCAGTACTTC. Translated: CSAGDRRLETQYF.

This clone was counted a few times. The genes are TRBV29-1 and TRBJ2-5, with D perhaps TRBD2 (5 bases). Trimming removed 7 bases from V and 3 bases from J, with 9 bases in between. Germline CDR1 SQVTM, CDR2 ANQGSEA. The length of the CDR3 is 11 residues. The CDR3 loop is CSGWRKETQYF. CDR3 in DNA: TGCAGCGGGTGGAGGAAAGAGACCCAGTACTTC.

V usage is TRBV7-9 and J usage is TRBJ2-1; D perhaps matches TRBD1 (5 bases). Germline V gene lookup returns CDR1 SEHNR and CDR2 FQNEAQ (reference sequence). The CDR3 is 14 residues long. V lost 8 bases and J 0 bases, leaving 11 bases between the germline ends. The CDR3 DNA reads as TGTGCCAGCGCAGGGTGGAGCTCCTACAATGAGCAGTTCTTC. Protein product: CASAGWSSYNEQFF.

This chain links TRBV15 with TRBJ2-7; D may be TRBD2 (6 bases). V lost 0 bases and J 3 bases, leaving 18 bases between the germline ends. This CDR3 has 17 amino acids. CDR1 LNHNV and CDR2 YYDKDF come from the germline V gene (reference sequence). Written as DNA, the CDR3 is TGTGCCACCAGCAGAGATTGGCCTACTAGCTCGGGCTACGAGCAGTACTTC. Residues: CATSRDWPTSSGYEQYF.

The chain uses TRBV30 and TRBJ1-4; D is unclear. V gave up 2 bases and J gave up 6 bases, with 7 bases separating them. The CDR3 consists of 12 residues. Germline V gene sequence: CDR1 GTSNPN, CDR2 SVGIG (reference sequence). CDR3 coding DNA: TGTGCCTGGAGTACGTCCCATGAAAAACTGTTTTTT. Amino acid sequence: CAWSTSHEKLFF.

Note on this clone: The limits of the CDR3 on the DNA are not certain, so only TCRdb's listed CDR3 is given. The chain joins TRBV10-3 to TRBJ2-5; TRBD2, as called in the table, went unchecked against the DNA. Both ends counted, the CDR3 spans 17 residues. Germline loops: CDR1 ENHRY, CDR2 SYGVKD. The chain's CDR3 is CAISESRGVGFLETQYF.

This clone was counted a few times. DNA of the CDR3: TGCGCCAGCAGCCCCCGACCCCTACAGAACACTGAAGCTTTCTTT. It codes for CASSPRPLQNTEAFF. The chain couples TRBV5-1 to TRBJ1-1; unclear D gene. Germline loops: CDR1 SGHRS, CDR2 YFSETQ. The CDR3 has 15 residues. V was shortened by 4 bases and J by 1 base, with 14 bases between the two germline ends.

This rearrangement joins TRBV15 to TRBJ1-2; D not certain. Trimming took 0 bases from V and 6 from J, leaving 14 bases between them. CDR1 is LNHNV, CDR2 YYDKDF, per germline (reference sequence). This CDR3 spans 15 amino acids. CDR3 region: CATSRDLRRSDGYTF. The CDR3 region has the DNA TGTGCCACCAGCAGAGATCTCCGCAGATCAGATGGCTACACCTTC.

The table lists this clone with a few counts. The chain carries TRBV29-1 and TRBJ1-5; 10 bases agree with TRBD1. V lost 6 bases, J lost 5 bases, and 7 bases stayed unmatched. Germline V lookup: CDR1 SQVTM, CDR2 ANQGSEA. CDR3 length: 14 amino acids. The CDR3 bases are TGCAGCGTCGCCTCCGGGACAGGGGATCAGCCCCAGCATTTT. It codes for CSVASGTGDQPQHF.

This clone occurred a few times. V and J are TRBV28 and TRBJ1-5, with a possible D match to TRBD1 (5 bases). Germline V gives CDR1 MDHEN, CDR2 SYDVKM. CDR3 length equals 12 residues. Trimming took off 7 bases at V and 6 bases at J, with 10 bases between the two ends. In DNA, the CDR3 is TGTGCCAGCAAGGGACTTTCTCAGCCCCAGCATTTT. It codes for CASKGLSQPQHF.

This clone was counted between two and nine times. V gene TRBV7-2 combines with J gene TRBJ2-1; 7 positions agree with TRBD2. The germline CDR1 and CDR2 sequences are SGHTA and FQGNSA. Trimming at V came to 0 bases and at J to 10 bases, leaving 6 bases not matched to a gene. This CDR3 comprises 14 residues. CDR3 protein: CASSLAWREGEQFF. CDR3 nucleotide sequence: TGTGCCAGCAGCTTAGCGTGGAGGGAGGGGGAGCAGTTCTTC.

CDR3: CASSEHRVNTEAFF. In DNA form, the CDR3 reads TGTGCCAGCAGCGAACACAGGGTGAACACTGAAGCTTTCTTT. The chain recombines TRBV6-5 with TRBJ1-1, with TRBD1 as a possible D gene (6 bases). The V end lost 6 bases, the J end lost 0 bases, and 11 bases lay between the germline ends. The CDR3 has 14 amino acids. CDR1 and CDR2 from the germline V gene are MNHEY and SVGAGI.

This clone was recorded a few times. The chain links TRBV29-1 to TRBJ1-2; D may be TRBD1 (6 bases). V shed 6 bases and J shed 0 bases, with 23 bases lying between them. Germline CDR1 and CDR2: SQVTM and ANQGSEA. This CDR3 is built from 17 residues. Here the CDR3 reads CSVGGGPGHPSNYGYTF. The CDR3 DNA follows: TGCAGCGTCGGAGGAGGACCGGGACACCCGTCTAACTATGGCTACACCTTC.

CDR3 DNA sequence: TGCAGCGGCGGGGACAGTTGGAACACTGAAGCTTTCTTT. It is translated as CSGGDSWNTEAFF. J is TRBJ1-1 and V is TRBV29-1; 7 nucleotides align to TRBD1. Trimming removed 7 bases from V and 1 base from J; junction bases left unmatched: 6. The V gene's germline CDR1 is SQVTM and CDR2 ANQGSEA. The CDR3 runs 13 residues. Combining the CDR3 with reference TRBV29-1 and TRBJ1-1 gives the whole variable domain SAVISQKPSRDICQRGTSLTIQCQVDSQVTMMFWYRQQPGQSLTLIATANQGSEATYESGFVIDKFPISRPNLTFSTLTVSNMSPEDSSIYLCSGGDSWNTEAFFGQGTRLTVV.

The CDR3 DNA is TGTGCCAGCAGTGGGACAGACACCCAAAAACTGTTTTTT. This codes for CASSGTDTQKLFF. The rearrangement links TRBV6-1 to TRBJ1-4; TRBD1 might be the D (6 bases). V dropped 4 bases and J dropped 9 bases, with 12 bases sitting between them. Germline-derived CDR1 and CDR2 are MNHNS and SASEGT. CDR3 length: 13 amino acids.

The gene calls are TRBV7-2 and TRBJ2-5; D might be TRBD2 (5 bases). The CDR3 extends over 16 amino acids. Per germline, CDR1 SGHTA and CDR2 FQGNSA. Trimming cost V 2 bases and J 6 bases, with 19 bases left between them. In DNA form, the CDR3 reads TGTGCCAGCAGCTTAACTCTGACCCGGGATACCCAGACCCAGTACTTC. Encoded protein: CASSLTLTRDTQTQYF.

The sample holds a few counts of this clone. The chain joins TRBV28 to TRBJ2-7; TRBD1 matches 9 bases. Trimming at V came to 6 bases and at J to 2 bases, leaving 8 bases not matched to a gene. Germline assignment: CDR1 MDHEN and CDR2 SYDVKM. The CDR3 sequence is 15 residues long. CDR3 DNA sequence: TGTGCCAGCAGCCGCCCCGGGACAGGGACCTACGAGCAGTACTTC. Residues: CASSRPGTGTYEQYF.

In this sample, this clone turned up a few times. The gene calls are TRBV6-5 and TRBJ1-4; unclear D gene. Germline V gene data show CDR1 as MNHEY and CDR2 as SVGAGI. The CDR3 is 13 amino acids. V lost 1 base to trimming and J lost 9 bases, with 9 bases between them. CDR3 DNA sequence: TGTGCCAGCAGTTACTGGGCGGGGAAAAAACTGTTTTTT. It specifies CASSYWAGKKLFF.

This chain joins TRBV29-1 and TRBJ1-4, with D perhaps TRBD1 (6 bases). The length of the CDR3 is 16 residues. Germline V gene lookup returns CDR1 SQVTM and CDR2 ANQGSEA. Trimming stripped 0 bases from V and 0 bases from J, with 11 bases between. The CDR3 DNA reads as TGCAGCGTTGAAGACGATCAGGGGCCAACTAATGAAAAACTGTTTTTT. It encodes CSVEDDQGPTNEKLFF.

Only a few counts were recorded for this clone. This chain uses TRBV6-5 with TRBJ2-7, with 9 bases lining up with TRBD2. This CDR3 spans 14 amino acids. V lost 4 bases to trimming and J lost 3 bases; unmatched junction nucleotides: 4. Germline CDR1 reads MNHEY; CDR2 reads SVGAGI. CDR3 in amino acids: CASSSSLAGYEQYF. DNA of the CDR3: TGTGCCAGCAGTTCATCACTAGCGGGCTACGAGCAGTACTTC.

CDR3: CASSLAGGRAYEQYF. CDR3 in DNA: TGTGCCAGCAGCTTGGCTGGCGGGAGAGCTTACGAGCAGTACTTC. The V call is TRBV5-4, the J call TRBJ2-7; 7 bases fit TRBD2. Trimming at V came to 0 bases and at J to 4 bases, leaving 7 bases not matched to a gene. Germline loops: CDR1 SGHNT, CDR2 YYREEE (reference sequence). The CDR3 has 15 residues.

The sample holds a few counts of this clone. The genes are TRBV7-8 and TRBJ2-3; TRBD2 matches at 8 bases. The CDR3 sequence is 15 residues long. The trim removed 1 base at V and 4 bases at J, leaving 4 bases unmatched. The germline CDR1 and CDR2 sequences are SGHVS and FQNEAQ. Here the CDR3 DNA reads TGTGCCAGCAGCTTAGGGGGCGGGAGGCCAGATACGCAGTATTTT. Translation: CASSLGGGRPDTQYF.

The CDR3 spells CASTRDGGTDTQYF. For the CDR3, the DNA is TGTGCCAGTACCCGGGACGGAGGCACAGATACGCAGTATTTT. The rearrangement joins TRBV2 to TRBJ2-3; D is possibly TRBD1 or TRBD2 (5 bases each). Germline values: CDR1 SNHLY, CDR2 FYNNEI. Deletions cut 9 bases from V and 1 base from J, with 14 bases between. The CDR3 covers 14 residues.

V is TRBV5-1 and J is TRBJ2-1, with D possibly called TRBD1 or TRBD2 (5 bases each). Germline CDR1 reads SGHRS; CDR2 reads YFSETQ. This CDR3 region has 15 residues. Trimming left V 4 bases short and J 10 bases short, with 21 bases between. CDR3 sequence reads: CASSRGSGRQREQFF. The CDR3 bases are TGCGCCAGCAGCCGGGGAAGCGGCAGACAGCGGGAGCAGTTCTTC.

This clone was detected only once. The CDR3 region has the DNA TGTGCCAGCAGTGGGACAGGACCTTCCTACGAGCAGTACTTC. Amino acids: CASSGTGPSYEQYF. The chain has TRBV6-5 and TRBJ2-7; 8 bases map to TRBD1. Germline V CDR1 and CDR2: MNHEY, SVGAGI. The CDR3 runs 14 residues. Trimming cost V 5 bases and J 1 base; bases outside gene matches: 4.

The CDR3 spells CAWSPLTYNEQFF. As DNA, the CDR3 is TGTGCCTGGAGTCCGCTGACCTACAATGAGCAGTTCTTC. The chain couples TRBV30 to TRBJ2-1; D gene ambiguous. The V and J ends lost 2 bases and 2 bases respectively, with 7 bases between them. This CDR3 has 13 residues. Germline lookup yields CDR1 GTSNPN and CDR2 SVGIG (reference sequence).

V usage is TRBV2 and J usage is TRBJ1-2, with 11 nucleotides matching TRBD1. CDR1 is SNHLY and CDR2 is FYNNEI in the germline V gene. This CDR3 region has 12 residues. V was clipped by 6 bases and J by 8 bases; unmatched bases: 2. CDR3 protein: CASRDRGQGYTF. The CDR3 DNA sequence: TGTGCCAGCAGGGACAGGGGGCAAGGCTACACCTTC.

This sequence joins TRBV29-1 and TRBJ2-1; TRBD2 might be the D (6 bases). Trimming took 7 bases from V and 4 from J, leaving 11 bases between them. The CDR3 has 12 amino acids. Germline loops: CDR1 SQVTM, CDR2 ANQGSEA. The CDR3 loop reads CSGSEGYNEQFF. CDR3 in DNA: TGCAGCGGGTCGGAGGGGTACAATGAGCAGTTCTTC.

CDR3 residues: CASSFGFGNQPQHF. The CDR3 DNA sequence: TGTGCCAGCAGTTTTGGGTTTGGCAATCAGCCCCAGCATTTT. The J gene is TRBJ1-5, the V gene TRBV6-1; D is ambiguous. Germline V gene data show CDR1 as MNHNS and CDR2 as SASEGT. This CDR3 is built from 14 residues. Deletions cut 5 bases from V and 2 bases from J, with 10 bases between.

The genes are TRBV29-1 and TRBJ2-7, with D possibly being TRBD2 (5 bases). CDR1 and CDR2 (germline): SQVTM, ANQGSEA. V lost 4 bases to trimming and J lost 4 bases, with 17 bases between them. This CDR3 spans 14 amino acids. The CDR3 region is CSVGGMGERYEQYF. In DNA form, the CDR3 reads TGCAGCGTTGGAGGGATGGGAGAGAGGTACGAGCAGTACTTC.

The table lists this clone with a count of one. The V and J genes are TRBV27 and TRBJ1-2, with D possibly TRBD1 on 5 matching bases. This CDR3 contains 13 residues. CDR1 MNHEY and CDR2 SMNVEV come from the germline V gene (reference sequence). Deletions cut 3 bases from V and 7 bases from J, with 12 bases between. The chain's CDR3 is CASSFNTGTGYTF. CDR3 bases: TGTGCCAGCAGTTTTAACACTGGGACTGGCTACACCTTC.